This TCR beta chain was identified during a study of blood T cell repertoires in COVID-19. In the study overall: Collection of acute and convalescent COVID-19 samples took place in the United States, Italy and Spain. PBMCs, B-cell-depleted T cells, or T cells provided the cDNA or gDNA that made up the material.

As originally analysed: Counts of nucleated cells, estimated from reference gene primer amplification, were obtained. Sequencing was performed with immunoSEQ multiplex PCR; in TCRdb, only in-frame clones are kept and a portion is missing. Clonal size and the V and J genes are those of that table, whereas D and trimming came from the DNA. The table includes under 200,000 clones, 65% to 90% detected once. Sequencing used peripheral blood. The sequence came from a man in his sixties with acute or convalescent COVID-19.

CDR3 sequence reads: CAIRPTRPNTGELFF. CDR3 in DNA: TGTGCCATCAGGCCCACTCGTCCGAACACCGGGGAGCTGTTTTTT. The chain couples TRBV10-3 to TRBJ2-2; D is unclear. From germline, CDR1 is ENHRY and CDR2 SYGVKD. The V gene lost 6 bases and the J gene lost 0 bases, with 11 bases spanning the gap. CDR3 length: 15 residues.